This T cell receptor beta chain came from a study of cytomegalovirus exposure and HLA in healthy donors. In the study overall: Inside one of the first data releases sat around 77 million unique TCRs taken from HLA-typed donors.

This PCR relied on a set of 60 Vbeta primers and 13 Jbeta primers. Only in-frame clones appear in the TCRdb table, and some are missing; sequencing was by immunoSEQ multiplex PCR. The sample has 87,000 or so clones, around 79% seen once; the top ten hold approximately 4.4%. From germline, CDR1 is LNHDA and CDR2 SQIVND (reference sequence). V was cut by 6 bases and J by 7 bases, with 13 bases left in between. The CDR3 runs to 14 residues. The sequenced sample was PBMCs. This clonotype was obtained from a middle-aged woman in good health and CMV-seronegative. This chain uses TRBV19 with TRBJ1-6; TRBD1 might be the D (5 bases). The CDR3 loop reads CASRTDSANSPLHF. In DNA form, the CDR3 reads TGTGCCAGTAGGACCGACAGTGCCAATTCACCCCTCCACTTT.